This T cell receptor beta chain was retrieved from a study of blood T cell repertoires in COVID-19. The wider study: Researchers got acute and convalescent COVID-19 samples from the United States, Italy and Spain.

The V gene's germline CDR1 is SNHLY and CDR2 FYNNEI. V was trimmed by 0 bases and J by 0 bases, leaving 15 bases between them. CDR3 length: 18 amino acids. This clone was counted once. Original data processing: Reference gene primer amplification in the assay estimated nucleated cell counts. Clones were sequenced by immunoSEQ multiplex PCR, and TCRdb holds only the in-frame ones, with some missing. From that table come the V and J calls and clone size; the DNA was used to work out D and trimming. The data hold roughly 100,000 clones, with less than 85% observed a single time. This receptor was identified in a woman aged 60-75 years with acute or convalescent COVID-19. The material sequenced was peripheral blood. The chain couples TRBV2 to TRBJ2-4, with no clear D. This CDR3 reads CASSEAGPSLLAKNIQYF. CDR3 nucleotides: TGTGCCAGCAGTGAAGCAGGTCCCTCACTACTAGCCAAAAACATTCAGTACTTC.